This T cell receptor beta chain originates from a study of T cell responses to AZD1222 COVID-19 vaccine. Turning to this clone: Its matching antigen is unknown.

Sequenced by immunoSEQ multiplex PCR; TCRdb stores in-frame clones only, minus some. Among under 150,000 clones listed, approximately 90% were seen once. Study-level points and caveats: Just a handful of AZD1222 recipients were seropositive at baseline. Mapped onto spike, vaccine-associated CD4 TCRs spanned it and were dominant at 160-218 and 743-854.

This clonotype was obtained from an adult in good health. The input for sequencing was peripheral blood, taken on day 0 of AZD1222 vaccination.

The CDR3 here is CAWSFRGENEKLFF. CDR3 DNA sequence: TGTGCCTGGAGTTTTAGAGGGGAAAATGAAAAACTGTTTTTT. The chain joins TRBV30 to TRBJ1-4, with a weak D call TRBD1 (5 bases). CDR1 is GTSNPN, CDR2 SVGIG, per germline (reference sequence). The ends were cut back, 2 bases at V and 5 bases at J, with 12 bases in the middle. This CDR3 has 14 residues.